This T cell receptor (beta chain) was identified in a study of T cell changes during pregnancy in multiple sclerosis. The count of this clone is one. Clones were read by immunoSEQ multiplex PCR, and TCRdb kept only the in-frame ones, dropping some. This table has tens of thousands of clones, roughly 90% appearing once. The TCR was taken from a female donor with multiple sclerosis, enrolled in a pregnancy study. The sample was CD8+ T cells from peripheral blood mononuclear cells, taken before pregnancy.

In DNA, the CDR3 is TGCGCCAGGAAGACAGGGTCCTACGAGCAGTACTTC. Protein sequence: CARKTGSYEQYF. The V call is TRBV10-1, the J call TRBJ2-7; TRBD1 matches at 7 bases. CDR1 is WNHNN, CDR2 SYGVQD, per germline (reference sequence). V was pared by 9 bases and J by 1 base, with 3 bases of the junction left unmatched. The CDR3 extends over 12 amino acids.